One and the same sample provided the 26 T cell receptor beta chains below, sequenced in a study of blood T cell repertoires in COVID-19. Here immunoSEQ multiplex PCR was the method, and the copy in TCRdb shows in-frame clones only, minus some. The table shows more than 60,000 clones, with around 76% occurring only once. The sample consisted of peripheral blood. Source of these receptors: a woman older than 75 with acute or convalescent COVID-19.

The genes are TRBV20-1 and TRBJ2-7, with a possible D match to TRBD1 (5 bases). V was trimmed by 3 bases and J by 2 bases, leaving 14 bases between them. Germline V gives CDR1 DFQATT, CDR2 SNEGSKA (reference sequence). The CDR3 contains 14 residues. This CDR3 is CSASVMGQTYEQYF. CDR3 DNA sequence: TGCAGTGCTAGTGTAATGGGGCAGACCTACGAGCAGTACTTC.

This chain links TRBV24-1 with TRBJ2-1; D ambiguous. Trimming removed 4 bases from V and 0 bases from J, with 12 bases in between. CDR1 and CDR2 (germline): KGHDR, SFDVKD. The CDR3 runs 16 residues. The CDR3: CATSDRGGGSYNEQFF. The CDR3 region has the DNA TGTGCCACCAGTGACCGAGGTGGTGGCTCCTACAATGAGCAGTTCTTC.

This clone was detected only once. The gene calls are TRBV7-2 and TRBJ2-3; 9 bases are shared with TRBD1. Per germline, CDR1 SGHTA and CDR2 FQGNSA. CDR3 length: 15 amino acids. V was clipped by 5 bases and J by 2 bases; unmatched bases: 5. CDR3 nucleotide sequence: TGTGCCAGCAGCCCAAGGACAGGGGACACAGATACGCAGTATTTT. Translation gives CASSPRTGDTDTQYF.

The CDR3 DNA reads as TGCGCCAGCAGCTTGGCTCCTGCGACTGGCGGCGGGGAGCTGTTTTTT. Translated: CASSLAPATGGGELFF. The chain recombines TRBV5-1 with TRBJ2-2; unclear D gene. CDR1 is SGHRS and CDR2 is YFSETQ in the germline V gene. CDR3 length: 16 residues. V was cut by 0 bases and J by 7 bases, with 16 bases left in between.

The V and J genes are TRBV20-1 and TRBJ2-7; unclear D gene. Trimming stripped 4 bases from V and 1 base from J, with 5 bases between. The CDR3 totals 11 residues. From germline, CDR1 is DFQATT and CDR2 SNEGSKA (reference sequence). CDR3 bases: TGCAGTGCTATCCTTTCCTACGAGCAGTACTTC. Translation gives CSAILSYEQYF.

The chain recombines TRBV9 with TRBJ1-2, with 7 bases matching TRBD1. Germline loops: CDR1 SGDLS, CDR2 YYNGEE. J lost 8 bases, V lost 2 bases, and 6 bases had no gene match. This CDR3 has 13 residues. This CDR3 reads CASSVGTAAGYTF. In DNA, the CDR3 is TGTGCCAGCAGCGTCGGGACAGCAGCCGGCTACACCTTC.

The chain carries TRBV3-1 (or the pseudogene TRBV3-2) and TRBJ2-4; 7 positions match TRBD1. The CDR3 sequence is 16 residues long. The trim removed 0 bases at V and 7 bases at J, leaving 9 bases unmatched. The V gene's germline CDR1 is LGHDT and CDR2 YNNKEL (reference sequence). CDR3 amino acids: CASSQDPAGGLNIQYF. As DNA, the CDR3 is TGTGCCAGCAGCCAAGATCCGGCAGGGGGTTTGAACATTCAGTACTTC.

This clone was detected only a few times. The chain uses TRBV25-1 and TRBJ2-5; 7 positions match TRBD1. The CDR3 spans 14 residues. Germline V gives CDR1 MGHDK, CDR2 SYGVNS. V was clipped by 5 bases and J by 4 bases; unmatched bases: 7. The CDR3 reads CASSYRQGSETQYF. For the CDR3, the DNA is TGTGCCAGCAGTTATAGACAGGGTTCAGAGACCCAGTACTTC.

This sequence joins TRBV2 and TRBJ2-2; 8 bases map to TRBD1. The germline V gene has CDR1 SNHLY and CDR2 FYNNEI. After removal of 6 bases from V and 6 bases from J, the junction contained 12 bases not matched to a gene. The CDR3 is 16 amino acids. Here the CDR3 DNA reads TGTGCCAGCAGCAGCTCTCGACAGGGGCTTTCCGGGGAGCTGTTTTTT. Its translation is CASSSSRQGLSGELFF.

The rearrangement joins TRBV2 to TRBJ2-5; 13 positions agree with TRBD2. The CDR3 extends over 22 amino acids. Per the germline V gene, CDR1 is SNHLY and CDR2 is FYNNEI. With 2 bases clipped from V and 2 bases from J, the junction kept 20 bases outside the gene matches. The CDR3 DNA reads as TGTGCCAGCAGTGAAAAAGAAGGGGGCCGAGTCCCGGGACTAGCGGGGCAAGAGACCCAGTACTTC. Encoded protein: CASSEKEGGRVPGLAGQETQYF.

The chain recombines TRBV9 with TRBJ1-1, with D possibly being TRBD1 (6 bases). The length of the CDR3 is 15 residues. Trimming shortened V by 3 bases and J by 1 base, and 13 bases separated the two germline ends. Germline values: CDR1 SGDLS, CDR2 YYNGEE. As DNA, the CDR3 is TGTGCCAGCAGCGCCCATGGGACACCGAACACTGAAGCTTTCTTT. It yields the protein CASSAHGTPNTEAFF.

The V gene is TRBV30, the J gene TRBJ1-2, with 7 bases aligning to TRBD1. V gave up 2 bases and J gave up 4 bases; unmatched junction bases: 4. CDR3 length equals 13 residues. CDR1 GTSNPN and CDR2 SVGIG come from the germline V gene (reference sequence). The CDR3: CAWSNPGGYGYTF. The CDR3 DNA sequence: TGTGCCTGGAGTAACCCAGGGGGCTATGGCTACACCTTC.

This chain connects TRBV4-1 to TRBJ1-5, with 7 bases matching TRBD1. CDR1 is MGHRA and CDR2 is YSYEKL in the germline V gene. The V and J ends lost 2 bases and 2 bases, in that order; junction bases with no gene match: 3. The length of the CDR3 is 15 residues. This chain's CDR3 is CASSQRQGGNQPQHF. The CDR3 DNA reads as TGCGCCAGCAGCCAAAGACAGGGAGGCAATCAGCCCCAGCATTTT.

The chain recombines TRBV7-3 with TRBJ2-2; 12 nucleotides line up with TRBD2. Germline-derived CDR1 and CDR2 are SGHTA and FQGTGA. V lost 5 bases, J lost 6 bases, and 4 bases stayed unmatched. This CDR3 region has 15 residues. The CDR3 coding sequence is TGTGCCAGCAGCATTCTAGCGGGAGGGTCCGGGGAGCTGTTTTTT. Its translation is CASSILAGGSGELFF.

This sequence joins TRBV7-8 and TRBJ2-5, with D possibly matching TRBD1 (6 bases). CDR3 length equals 15 residues. Germline V gene sequence: CDR1 SGHVS, CDR2 FQNEAQ. V was trimmed by 5 bases and J by 2 bases, leaving 15 bases between them. CDR3 sequence reads: CASSPTGHRQETQYF. The CDR3 coding sequence is TGTGCCAGCAGCCCGACGGGACACCGACAAGAGACCCAGTACTTC.

The chain couples TRBV6-2 or TRBV6-3 to TRBJ2-7; weak D call: TRBD2 (6 bases). Germline values: CDR1 MNHEY, CDR2 SVGEGT. The CDR3 loop spans 11 amino acids. V was shortened by 2 bases and J by 9 bases, with 8 bases between the two germline ends. The CDR3, as DNA: TGTGCCAGCAGTTACGGGACTTGGCAGTACTTC. Its translation is CASSYGTWQYF.

The CDR3 spells CASSEDRGAIGNTIYF. The CDR3 DNA follows: TGTGCCAGCAGTGAAGACAGGGGCGCAATTGGAAACACCATATATTTT. The chain couples TRBV2 to TRBJ1-3; TRBD1 agrees at 7 bases. V was pared by 1 base and J by 3 bases, with 6 bases of the junction left unmatched. Germline V gene lookup returns CDR1 SNHLY and CDR2 FYNNEI. The CDR3 is 16 residues long.

This clone was observed a single time. The V call is TRBV19, the J call TRBJ2-1; D is perhaps TRBD2 (6 bases). The V end lost 3 bases, the J end lost 11 bases, and 26 bases lay between the germline ends. CDR3 length: 17 residues. Germline assignment: CDR1 LNHDA and CDR2 SQIVND (reference sequence). CDR3 sequence: CASSIGIGSLTGVKQFF. CDR3 nucleotides: TGTGCCAGTAGTATCGGAATCGGCTCACTGACGGGAGTGAAGCAGTTCTTC. The full variable domain, with the rest looked up from reference TRBV19 and TRBJ2-1, is DGGITQSPKYLFRKEGQNVTLSCEQNLNHDAMYWYRQDPGQGLRLIYYSQIVNDFQKGDIAEGYSVSREKKESFPLTVTSAQKNPTAFYLCASSIGIGSLTGVKQFFGPGTRLTVL.

This clone showed up just a few times. The genes are TRBV28 and TRBJ1-5; D is perhaps TRBD1 (5 bases). There are 17 residues in the CDR3. Trimming took 7 bases from V and 0 from J, leaving 19 bases between them. CDR1 is MDHEN, CDR2 SYDVKM, per germline. In nucleotides, the CDR3 is TGTGCCAGCACCCAATCTATTGAGACAGATAGCAATCAGCCCCAGCATTTT. Amino acids: CASTQSIETDSNQPQHF. Using reference TRBV28 and TRBJ1-5 for the parts outside the CDR3, the full variable domain is DVKVTQSSRYLVKRTGEKVFLECVQDMDHENMFWYRQDPGLGLRLIYFSYDVKMKEKGDIPEGYSVSREKKERFSLILESASTNQTSMYLCASTQSIETDSNQPQHFGDGTRLSIL.

The CDR3 is CASSLRSGTSGPYEQYF. The CDR3 DNA follows: TGTGCCAGCAGTTTAAGGTCCGGGACTAGCGGACCCTACGAGCAGTACTTC. The chain joins TRBV27 to TRBJ2-7; 11 nucleotides align to TRBD2. The CDR3 spans 17 residues. The V gene end was trimmed by 2 bases and the J gene end by 2 bases; junction bases not matched to a gene: 8. CDR1 and CDR2 from the germline V gene are MNHEY and SMNVEV (reference sequence).

The genes are TRBV7-2 and TRBJ2-5; D is possibly TRBD2 (6 bases). Per germline, CDR1 SGHTA and CDR2 FQGNSA. Trimming left V 6 bases short and J 5 bases short, with 16 bases between. The length of the CDR3 is 14 residues. The CDR3 here is CASRKGRGGETQYF. DNA for the CDR3: TGTGCCAGCAGAAAGGGGCGAGGAGGGGAGACCCAGTACTTC.

The chain employs TRBV27 and TRBJ1-2; 8 bases match TRBD1. Germline-derived CDR1 and CDR2 are MNHEY and SMNVEV (reference sequence). The CDR3 is made up of 15 amino acids. The trim removed 2 bases at V and 6 bases at J, leaving 8 bases unmatched. The CDR3 is CASSLIRGRVDGYTF. In nucleotides, the CDR3 is TGTGCCAGCAGTTTAATCAGGGGGCGCGTCGATGGCTACACCTTC.

The rearrangement uses TRBV9 and TRBJ1-2; D perhaps matches TRBD1 (5 bases). V was cut by 4 bases and J by 5 bases, with 12 bases left in between. CDR3 size: 13 residues. Germline CDR1 is SGDLS and CDR2 is YYNGEE. The CDR3 spells CASSRSQGYGYTF. CDR3 coding DNA: TGTGCCAGCAGCCGATCCCAGGGTTATGGCTACACCTTC.

This rearrangement joins TRBV9 to TRBJ2-1; TRBD2 might be the D (6 bases). Looked up from germline, CDR1 is SGDLS and CDR2 is YYNGEE. This CDR3 contains 16 residues. V was trimmed by 1 base and J by 5 bases, leaving 16 bases between them. The CDR3 nucleotides are TGTGCCAGCAGCGTACCCCTAGCGCCCGTAAACAATGAGCAGTTCTTC. This codes for CASSVPLAPVNNEQFF. Based on the CDR3 plus reference TRBV9 and TRBJ2-1, the full variable domain is DSGVTQTPKHLITATGQRVTLRCSPRSGDLSVYWYQQSLDQGLQFLIQYYNGEERAKGNILERFSAQQFPDLHSELNLSSLELGDSALYFCASSVPLAPVNNEQFFGPGTRLTVL.

V gene TRBV25-1 combines with J gene TRBJ2-1; 14 nucleotides match TRBD2. Germline CDR1 and CDR2: MGHDK and SYGVNS. V lost 5 bases, J lost 9 bases, and 9 bases stayed unmatched. This CDR3 region has 16 residues. CDR3 DNA: TGTGCCAGCAGTTTGGGACTAGCGGGGGAACTCGGTGAGCAGTTCTTC. It specifies CASSLGLAGELGEQFF. The full variable domain, rest sourced from reference TRBV25-1 and TRBJ2-1, is EADIYQTPRYLVIGTGKKITLECSQTMGHDKMYWYQQDPGMELHLIHYSYGVNSTEKGDLSSESTVSRIRTEHFPLTLESARPSHTSQYLCASSLGLAGELGEQFFGPGTRLTVL.

The sample holds one count of this clone. The chain combines TRBV30 with TRBJ2-3, with D maybe TRBD1 (6 bases). Germline loops: CDR1 GTSNPN, CDR2 SVGIG (reference sequence). The germline V and J ends were trimmed by 0 bases and 1 base, with 11 bases remaining between them. The CDR3 contains 15 residues. The CDR3 DNA is TGTGCCTGGAGTGTAGGGACATACCGCACAGATACGCAGTATTTT. Its translation: CAWSVGTYRTDTQYF.